The source of this TCR beta chain is a study of blood T cell repertoires in COVID-19. Study in general: Sites across the United States, Italy and Spain contributed samples from acute and convalescent COVID-19.

The authors' processing: The authors estimated nucleated cell counts from reference gene primer amplification. Repertoires were generated with immunoSEQ multiplex PCR, while TCRdb's copy carries only in-frame clones and drops some. For V, J and clone size, that table is used; D and trimming come from the DNA. This sample has 180,000 or so clones, with nearly 80% found just once. Exposed volunteers were people who met a COVID-19 case within 2 weeks before study entry. The sequencing input was PBMCs or T cells enriched from blood (not recorded which). This clonotype was obtained from a man aged 60-69 years who had been exposed to COVID-19.

For the CDR3, the DNA is TGTGCCAGCAGGGGGGGGGTTCTGCCCTACGAGCAGTACTTC. Translating gives CASRGGVLPYEQYF. The chain combines TRBV6-5 with TRBJ2-7; TRBD2 agrees at 7 bases. Germline trimming cut 6 bases from V and 2 bases from J; bases unmatched to any gene: 7. The CDR3 has 14 residues. Germline CDR1 MNHEY, CDR2 SVGAGI.